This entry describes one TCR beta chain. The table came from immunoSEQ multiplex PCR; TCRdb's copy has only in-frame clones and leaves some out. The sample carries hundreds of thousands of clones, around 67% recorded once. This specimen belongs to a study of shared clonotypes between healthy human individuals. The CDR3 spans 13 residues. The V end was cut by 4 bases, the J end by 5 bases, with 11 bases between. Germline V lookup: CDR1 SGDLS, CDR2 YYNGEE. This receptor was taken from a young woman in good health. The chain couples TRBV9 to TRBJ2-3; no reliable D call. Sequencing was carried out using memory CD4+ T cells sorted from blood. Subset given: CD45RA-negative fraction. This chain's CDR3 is CASSKDPIDTQYF. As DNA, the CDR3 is TGTGCCAGCAGCAAGGACCCTATAGATACGCAGTATTTT.